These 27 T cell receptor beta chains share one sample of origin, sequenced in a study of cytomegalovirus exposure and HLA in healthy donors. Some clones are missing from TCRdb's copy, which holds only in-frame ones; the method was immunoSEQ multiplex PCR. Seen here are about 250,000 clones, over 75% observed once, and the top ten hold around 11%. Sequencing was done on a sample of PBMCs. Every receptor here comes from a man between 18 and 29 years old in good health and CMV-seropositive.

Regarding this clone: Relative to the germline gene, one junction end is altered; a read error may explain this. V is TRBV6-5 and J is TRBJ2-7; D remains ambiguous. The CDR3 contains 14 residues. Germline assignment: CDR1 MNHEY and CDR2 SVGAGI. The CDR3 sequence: CASSYSRDSYAQYF. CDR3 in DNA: TGTGCCAGCAGTTACTCCCGTGATTCCTACGCGCAGTACTTC.

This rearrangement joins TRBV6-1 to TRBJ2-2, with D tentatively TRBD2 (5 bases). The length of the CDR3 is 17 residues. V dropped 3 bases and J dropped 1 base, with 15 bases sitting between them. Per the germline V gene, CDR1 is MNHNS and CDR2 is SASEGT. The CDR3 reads CASSDDFGVRNTGELFF. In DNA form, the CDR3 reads TGTGCCAGCAGTGACGATTTCGGGGTCAGGAACACCGGGGAGCTGTTTTTT.

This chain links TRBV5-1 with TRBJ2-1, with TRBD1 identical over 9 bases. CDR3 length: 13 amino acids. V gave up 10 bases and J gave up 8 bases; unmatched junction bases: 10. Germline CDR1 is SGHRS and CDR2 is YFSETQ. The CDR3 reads CAGRTGVTYEQFF. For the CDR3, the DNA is TGCGCCGGTAGGACAGGGGTTACATATGAGCAGTTCTTC.

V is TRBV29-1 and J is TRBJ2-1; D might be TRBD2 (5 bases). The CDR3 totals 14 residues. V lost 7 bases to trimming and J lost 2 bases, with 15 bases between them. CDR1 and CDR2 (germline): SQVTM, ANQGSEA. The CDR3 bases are TGCAGCGCCCCTTCGAGCGGCACCTACAATGAGCAGTTCTTC. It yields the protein CSAPSSGTYNEQFF.

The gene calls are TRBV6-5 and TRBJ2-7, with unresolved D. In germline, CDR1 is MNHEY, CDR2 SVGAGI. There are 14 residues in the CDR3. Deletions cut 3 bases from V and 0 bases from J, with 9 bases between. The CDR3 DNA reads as TGTGCCAGCAGTTATGGTCGCGGCTCCTACGAGCAGTACTTC. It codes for CASSYGRGSYEQYF.

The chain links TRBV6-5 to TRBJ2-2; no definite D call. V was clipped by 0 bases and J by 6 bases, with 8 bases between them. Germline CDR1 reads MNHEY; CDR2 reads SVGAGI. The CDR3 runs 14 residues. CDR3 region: CASSYSGNAGELFF. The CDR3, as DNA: TGTGCCAGCAGTTACTCGGGAAATGCCGGGGAGCTGTTTTTT.

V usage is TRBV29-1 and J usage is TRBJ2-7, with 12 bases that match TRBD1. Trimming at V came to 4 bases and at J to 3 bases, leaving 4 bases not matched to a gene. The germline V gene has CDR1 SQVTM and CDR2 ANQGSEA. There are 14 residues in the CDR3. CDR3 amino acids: CSVVGTGGHYEQYF. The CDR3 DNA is TGCAGCGTTGTAGGGACAGGGGGCCACTACGAGCAGTACTTC.

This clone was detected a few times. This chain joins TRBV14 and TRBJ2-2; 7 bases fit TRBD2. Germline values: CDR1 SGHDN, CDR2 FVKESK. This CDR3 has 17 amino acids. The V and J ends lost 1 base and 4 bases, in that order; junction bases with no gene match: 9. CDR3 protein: CASSQVWPAGATGELFF. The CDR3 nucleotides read TGTGCCAGCAGCCAAGTTTGGCCCGCGGGAGCCACCGGGGAGCTGTTTTTT.

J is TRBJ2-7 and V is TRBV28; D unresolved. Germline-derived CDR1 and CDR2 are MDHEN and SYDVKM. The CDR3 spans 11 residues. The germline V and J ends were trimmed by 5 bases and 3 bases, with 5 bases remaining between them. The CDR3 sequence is CASSPLYEQYF. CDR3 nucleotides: TGTGCCAGCAGTCCGCTCTACGAGCAGTACTTC. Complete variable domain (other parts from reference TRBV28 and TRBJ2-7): DVKVTQSSRYLVKRTGEKVFLECVQDMDHENMFWYRQDPGLGLRLIYFSYDVKMKEKGDIPEGYSVSREKKERFSLILESASTNQTSMYLCASSPLYEQYFGPGTRLTVT.

As DNA, the CDR3 is TGTGCCAGCAGTTACTCGATTAGCCACCGCACAGATACGCAGTATTTT. Encoded protein: CASSYSISHRTDTQYF. The chain joins TRBV6-5 to TRBJ2-3; D is undetermined. CDR1 and CDR2 (germline): MNHEY, SVGAGI. V was trimmed by 0 bases and J by 1 base, leaving 11 bases between them. The CDR3 is 16 amino acids.

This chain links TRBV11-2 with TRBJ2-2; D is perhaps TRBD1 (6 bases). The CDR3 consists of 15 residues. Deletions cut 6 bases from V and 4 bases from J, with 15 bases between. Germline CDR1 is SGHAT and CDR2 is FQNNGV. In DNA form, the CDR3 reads TGTGCCAGCAGGTCTACAGGGTCGAGCACCGGGGAGCTGTTTTTT. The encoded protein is CASRSTGSSTGELFF.

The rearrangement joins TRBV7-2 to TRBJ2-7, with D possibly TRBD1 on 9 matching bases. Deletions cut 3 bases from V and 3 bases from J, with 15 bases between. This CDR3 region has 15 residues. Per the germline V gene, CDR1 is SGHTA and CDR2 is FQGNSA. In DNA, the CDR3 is TGTGCCAGCAGCTTTAGCGGGACAGGGTACTACGAGCAGTACTTC. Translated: CASSFSGTGYYEQYF.

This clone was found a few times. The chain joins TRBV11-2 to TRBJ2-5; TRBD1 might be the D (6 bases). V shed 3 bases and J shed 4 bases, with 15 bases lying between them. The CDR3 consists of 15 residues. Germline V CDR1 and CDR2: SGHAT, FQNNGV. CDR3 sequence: CASSFTGSWGETQYF. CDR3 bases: TGTGCCAGCAGCTTTACAGGGAGTTGGGGAGAGACCCAGTACTTC.

The CDR3: CAWSTGLHDNQPQHF. The CDR3 coding sequence is TGTGCCTGGAGCACAGGCCTCCATGACAATCAGCCCCAGCATTTT. V and J are TRBV30 and TRBJ1-5, with D perhaps TRBD1 (5 bases). The CDR3 sequence is 15 residues long. Trimming removed 3 bases at V and 3 bases at J, with 15 bases between. From germline, CDR1 is GTSNPN and CDR2 SVGIG (reference sequence). Based on the CDR3 plus reference TRBV30 and TRBJ1-5, the full variable domain is SQTIHQWPATLVQPVGSPLSLECTVEGTSNPNLYWYRQAAGRGLQLLFYSVGIGQISSEVPQNLSASRPQDRQFILSSKKLLLSDSGFYLCAWSTGLHDNQPQHFGDGTRLSIL.

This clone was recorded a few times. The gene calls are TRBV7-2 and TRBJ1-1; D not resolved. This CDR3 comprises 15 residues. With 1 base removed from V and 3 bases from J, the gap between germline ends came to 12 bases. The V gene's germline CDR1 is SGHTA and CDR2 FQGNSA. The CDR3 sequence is CASSLVVQSYTEAFF. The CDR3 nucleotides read TGTGCCAGCAGCTTAGTGGTACAGTCTTACACTGAAGCTTTCTTT.

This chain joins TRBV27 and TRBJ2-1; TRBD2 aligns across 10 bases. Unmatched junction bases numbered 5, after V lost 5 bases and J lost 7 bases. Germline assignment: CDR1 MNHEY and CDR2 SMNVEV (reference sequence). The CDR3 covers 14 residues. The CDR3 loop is CASSGLADGNEQFF. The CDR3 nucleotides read TGTGCCAGCAGTGGACTAGCGGACGGGAATGAGCAGTTCTTC.

The CDR3 region is CASSEVKGLGTEAFF. The CDR3 DNA reads TGTGCCAGCAGTGAGGTGAAGGGTCTGGGCACTGAAGCTTTCTTT. The rearrangement uses TRBV6-1 and TRBJ1-1; the D is unclear. The CDR3 loop spans 15 amino acids. V lost 3 bases to trimming and J lost 4 bases, with 15 bases between them. CDR1 and CDR2 (germline): MNHNS, SASEGT.

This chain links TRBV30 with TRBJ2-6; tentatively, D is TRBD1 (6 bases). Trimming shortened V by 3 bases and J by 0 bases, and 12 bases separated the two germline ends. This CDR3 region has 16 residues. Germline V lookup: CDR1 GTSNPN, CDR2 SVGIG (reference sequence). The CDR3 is CAWSQTGNSGANVLTF. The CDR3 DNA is TGTGCCTGGAGCCAGACAGGCAACTCTGGGGCCAACGTCCTGACTTTC.

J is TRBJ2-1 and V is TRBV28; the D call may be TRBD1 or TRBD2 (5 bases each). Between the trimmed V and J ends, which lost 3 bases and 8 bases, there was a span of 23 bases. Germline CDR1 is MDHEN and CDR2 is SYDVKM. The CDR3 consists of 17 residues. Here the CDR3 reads CASSFGFGGSVADEQFF. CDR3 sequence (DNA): TGTGCCAGCAGTTTTGGGTTTGGGGGTTCGGTGGCCGATGAGCAGTTCTTC.

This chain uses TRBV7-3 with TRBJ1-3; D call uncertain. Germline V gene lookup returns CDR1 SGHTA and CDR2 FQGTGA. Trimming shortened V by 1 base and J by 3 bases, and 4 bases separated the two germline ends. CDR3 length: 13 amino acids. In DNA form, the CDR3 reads TGTGCCAGCAGCTTAAACAATGGAAACACCATATATTTT. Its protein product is CASSLNNGNTIYF. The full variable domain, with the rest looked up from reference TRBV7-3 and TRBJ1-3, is GAGVSQTPSNKVTEKGKYVELRCDPISGHTALYWYRQSLGQGPEFLIYFQGTGAADDSGLPNDRFFAVRPEGSVSTLKIQRTERGDSAVYLCASSLNNGNTIYFGEGSWLTVV.

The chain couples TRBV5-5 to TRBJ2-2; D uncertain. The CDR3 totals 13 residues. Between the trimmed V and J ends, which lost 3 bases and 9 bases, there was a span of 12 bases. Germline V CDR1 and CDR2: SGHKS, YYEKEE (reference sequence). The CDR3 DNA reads TGTGCCAGCAGCTCGCCGATAGTCTGGGAGCTGTTTTTT. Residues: CASSSPIVWELFF.

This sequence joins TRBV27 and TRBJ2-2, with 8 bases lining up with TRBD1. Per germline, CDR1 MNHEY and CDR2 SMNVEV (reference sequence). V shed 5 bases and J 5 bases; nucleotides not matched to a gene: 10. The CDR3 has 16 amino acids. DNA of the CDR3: TGTGCCAGCAGTCAACCGACAGGGGCAGGGACCGGGGAGCTGTTTTTT. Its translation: CASSQPTGAGTGELFF.

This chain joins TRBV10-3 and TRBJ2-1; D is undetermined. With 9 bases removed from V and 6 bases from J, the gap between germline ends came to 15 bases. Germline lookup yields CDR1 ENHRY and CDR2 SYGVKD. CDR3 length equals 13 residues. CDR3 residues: CAIRTLQGNEQFF. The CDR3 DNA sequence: TGTGCCATTAGGACCCTCCAAGGCAATGAGCAGTTCTTC.

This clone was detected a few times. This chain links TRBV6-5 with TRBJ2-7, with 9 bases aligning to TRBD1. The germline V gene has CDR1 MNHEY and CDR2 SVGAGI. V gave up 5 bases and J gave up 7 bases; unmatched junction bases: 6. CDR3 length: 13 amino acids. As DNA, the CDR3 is TGTGCCAGCAGTGGGACAGGGTCGGGGGAGCAGTACTTC. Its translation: CASSGTGSGEQYF.

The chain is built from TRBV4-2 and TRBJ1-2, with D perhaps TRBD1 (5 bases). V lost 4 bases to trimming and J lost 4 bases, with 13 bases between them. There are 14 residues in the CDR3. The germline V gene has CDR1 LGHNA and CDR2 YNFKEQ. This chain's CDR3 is CASSPAWGRYGYTF. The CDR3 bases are TGTGCCAGCAGCCCTGCTTGGGGACGCTATGGCTACACCTTC.

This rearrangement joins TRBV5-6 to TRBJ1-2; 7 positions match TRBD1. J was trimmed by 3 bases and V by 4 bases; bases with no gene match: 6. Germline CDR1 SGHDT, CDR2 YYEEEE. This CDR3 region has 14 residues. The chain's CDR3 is CASSPAGTDYGYTF. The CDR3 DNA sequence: TGTGCCAGCAGCCCGGCCGGGACAGACTATGGCTACACCTTC. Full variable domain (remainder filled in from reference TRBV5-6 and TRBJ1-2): DAGVTQSPTHLIKTRGQQVTLRCSPKSGHDTVSWYQQALGQGPQFIFQYYEEEERQRGNFPDRFSGHQFPNYSSELNVNALLLGDSALYLCASSPAGTDYGYTFGSGTRLTVV.

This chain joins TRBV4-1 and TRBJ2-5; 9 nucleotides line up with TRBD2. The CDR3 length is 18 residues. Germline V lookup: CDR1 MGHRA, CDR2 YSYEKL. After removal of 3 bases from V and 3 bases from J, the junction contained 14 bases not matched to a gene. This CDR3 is CASSQAPRAGGPEETQYF. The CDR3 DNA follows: TGCGCCAGCAGCCAGGCCCCCCGGGCGGGAGGGCCCGAAGAGACCCAGTACTTC.